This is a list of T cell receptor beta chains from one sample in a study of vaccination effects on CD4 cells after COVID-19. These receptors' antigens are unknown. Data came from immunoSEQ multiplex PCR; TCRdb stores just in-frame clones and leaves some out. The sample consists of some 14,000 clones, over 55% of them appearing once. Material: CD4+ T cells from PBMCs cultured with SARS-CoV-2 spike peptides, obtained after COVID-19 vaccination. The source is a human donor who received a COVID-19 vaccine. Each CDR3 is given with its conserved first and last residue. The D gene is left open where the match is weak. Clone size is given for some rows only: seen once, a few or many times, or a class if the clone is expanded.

CDR3aa: CASSSGTGDYNEQFF
CDR3nt: TGTGCCAGCAGTTCCGGGACAGGGGACTACAATGAGCAGTTCTTC
v_gene: TRBV2
j_gene: TRBJ2-1
abundance: .
d_gene: TRBD1

CDR3aa: CASSLAFGGPREVETQYF
CDR3nt: TGTGCCAGCAGCTTAGCGTTTGGTGGACCGCGGGAGGTGGAGACCCAGTACTTC
v_gene: TRBV7-9
j_gene: TRBJ2-5
abundance: once
d_gene: TRBD2

CDR3aa: CAWSPGPQETQYF
CDR3nt: TGTGCCTGGAGCCCCGGGCCTCAAGAGACCCAGTACTTC
v_gene: TRBV30
j_gene: TRBJ2-5
abundance: few
d_gene: .

CDR3aa: CASSRGGPSTYEQYF
CDR3nt: TGTGCCAGCAGCCGGGGGGGGCCTTCGACCTACGAGCAGTACTTC
v_gene: TRBV9
j_gene: TRBJ2-7
abundance: once
d_gene: TRBD2

CDR3aa: CASSRRRQLWNTEAFF
CDR3nt: TGTGCCAGCTCACGTCGCAGACAATTGTGGAACACTGAAGCTTTCTTT
v_gene: TRBV18
j_gene: TRBJ1-1
abundance: once
d_gene: .

CDR3aa: CSVVPTGNWYEQYF
CDR3nt: TGCAGCGTTGTACCAACAGGGAATTGGTACGAGCAGTACTTC
v_gene: TRBV29-1
j_gene: TRBJ2-7
abundance: .
d_gene: .

CDR3aa: CASSSLSGPSYNEQFF
CDR3nt: TGTGCCAGCAGCTCGCTCTCAGGGCCCTCCTACAATGAGCAGTTCTTC
v_gene: TRBV5-4
j_gene: TRBJ2-1
abundance: few
d_gene: .

CDR3aa: CASSPGRYNQPQHF
CDR3nt: TGTGCCAGTAGCCCTGGGAGGTACAATCAGCCCCAGCATTTT
v_gene: TRBV19
j_gene: TRBJ1-5
abundance: .
d_gene: .

CDR3aa: CASSYSIQINEKLFF
CDR3nt: TGTGCCAGCAGTTACTCGATTCAGATTAATGAAAAACTGTTTTTT
v_gene: TRBV6-5
j_gene: TRBJ1-4
abundance: .
d_gene: .

CDR3aa: CAIRPQRVGETQYF
CDR3nt: TGTGCCATCAGGCCCCAGAGGGTGGGAGAGACCCAGTACTTC
v_gene: TRBV10-3
j_gene: TRBJ2-5
abundance: .
d_gene: .

CDR3aa: CASRSTGEQFF
CDR3nt: TGTGCCAGCAGGTCAACCGGGGAGCAGTTCTTC
v_gene: TRBV25-1
j_gene: TRBJ2-1
abundance: .
d_gene: .

CDR3aa: CASSQERVTNEKLFF
CDR3nt: TGTGCCAGCAGCCAAGAAAGGGTAACTAATGAAAAACTGTTTTTT
v_gene: TRBV4-2
j_gene: TRBJ1-4
abundance: few
d_gene: .

CDR3aa: CASSAYRGSGANVLTF
CDR3nt: TGTGCCAGCAGTGCCTACAGGGGGTCCGGGGCCAACGTCCTGACTTTC
v_gene: TRBV28
j_gene: TRBJ2-6
abundance: .
d_gene: TRBD1

CDR3aa: CASSLFTIQQFF
CDR3nt: TGTGCCAGCAGCTTATTTACGATTCAGCAGTTCTTC
v_gene: TRBV7-8
j_gene: TRBJ2-1
abundance: few
d_gene: .